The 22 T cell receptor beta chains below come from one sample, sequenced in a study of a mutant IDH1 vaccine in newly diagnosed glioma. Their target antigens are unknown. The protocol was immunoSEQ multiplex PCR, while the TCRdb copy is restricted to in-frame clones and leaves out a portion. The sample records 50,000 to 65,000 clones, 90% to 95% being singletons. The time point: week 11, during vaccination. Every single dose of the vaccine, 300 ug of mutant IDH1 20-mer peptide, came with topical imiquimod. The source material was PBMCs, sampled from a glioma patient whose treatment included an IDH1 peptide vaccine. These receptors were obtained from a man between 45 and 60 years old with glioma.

The CDR3 DNA reads as TGTGCCAGCAGTGTTTACGGGGTCGCCAAAAACATTCAGTACTTC. Its protein product is CASSVYGVAKNIQYF. The chain is built from TRBV2 and TRBJ2-4, with D possibly being TRBD2 (5 bases). V was shortened by 4 bases and J by 1 base, with 11 bases between the two germline ends. The length of the CDR3 is 15 residues. Looked up from germline, CDR1 is SNHLY and CDR2 is FYNNEI.

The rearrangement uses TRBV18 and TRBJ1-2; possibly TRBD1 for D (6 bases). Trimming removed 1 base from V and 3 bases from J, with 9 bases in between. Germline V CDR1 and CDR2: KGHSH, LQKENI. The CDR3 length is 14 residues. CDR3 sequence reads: CASSPQGGDYGYTF. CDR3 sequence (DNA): TGTGCCAGCTCACCACAGGGGGGCGACTATGGCTACACCTTC.

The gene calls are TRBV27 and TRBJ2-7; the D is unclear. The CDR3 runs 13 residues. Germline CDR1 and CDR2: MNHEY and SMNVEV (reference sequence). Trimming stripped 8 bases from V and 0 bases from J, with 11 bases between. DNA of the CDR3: TGTGCCAGCTGGACGGCGAGCTCCTACGAGCAGTACTTC. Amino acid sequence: CASWTASSYEQYF.

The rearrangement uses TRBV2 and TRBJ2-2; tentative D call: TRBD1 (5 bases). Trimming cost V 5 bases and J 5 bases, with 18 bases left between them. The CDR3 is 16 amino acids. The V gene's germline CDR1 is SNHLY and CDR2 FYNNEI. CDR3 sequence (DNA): TGTGCCAGCAGTAACCAAGGCCTCCAGGGAACCGGGGAGCTGTTTTTT. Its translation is CASSNQGLQGTGELFF.

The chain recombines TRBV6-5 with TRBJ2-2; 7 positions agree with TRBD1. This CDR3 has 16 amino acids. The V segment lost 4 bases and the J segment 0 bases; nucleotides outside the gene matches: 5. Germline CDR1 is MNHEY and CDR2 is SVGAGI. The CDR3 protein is CASSWADRTNTGELFF. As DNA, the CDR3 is TGTGCCAGCAGTTGGGCGGACAGGACGAACACCGGGGAGCTGTTTTTT.

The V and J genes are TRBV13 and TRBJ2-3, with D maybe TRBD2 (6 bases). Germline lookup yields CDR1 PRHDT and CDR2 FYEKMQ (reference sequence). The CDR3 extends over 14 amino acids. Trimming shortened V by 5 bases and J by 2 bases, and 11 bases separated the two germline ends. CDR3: CASSRGLLTDTQYF. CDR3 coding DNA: TGTGCCAGCAGCCGGGGACTCCTCACAGATACGCAGTATTTT.

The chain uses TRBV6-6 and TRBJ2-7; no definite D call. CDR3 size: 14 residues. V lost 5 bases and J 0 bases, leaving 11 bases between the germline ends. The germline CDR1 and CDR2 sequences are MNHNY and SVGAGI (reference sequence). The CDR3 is CASSPEWSSYEQYF. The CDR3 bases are TGTGCCAGCAGTCCAGAGTGGAGCTCCTACGAGCAGTACTTC.

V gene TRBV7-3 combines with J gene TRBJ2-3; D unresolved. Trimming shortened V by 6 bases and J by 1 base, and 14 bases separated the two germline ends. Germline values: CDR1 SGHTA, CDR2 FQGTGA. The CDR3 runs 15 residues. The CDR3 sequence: CASRASTGGTDTQYF. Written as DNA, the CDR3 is TGTGCCAGCAGGGCATCGACTGGAGGCACAGATACGCAGTATTTT.

CDR3 DNA: TGTGCCAGCAGTGTACAGGGGGTCAATCAGCCCCAGCATTTT. Encoded protein: CASSVQGVNQPQHF. This rearrangement joins TRBV6-5 to TRBJ1-5, with 8 bases matching TRBD1. V dropped 5 bases and J dropped 3; count of bases not matched to a gene: 3. The CDR3 has 14 residues. Looked up from germline, CDR1 is MNHEY and CDR2 is SVGAGI.

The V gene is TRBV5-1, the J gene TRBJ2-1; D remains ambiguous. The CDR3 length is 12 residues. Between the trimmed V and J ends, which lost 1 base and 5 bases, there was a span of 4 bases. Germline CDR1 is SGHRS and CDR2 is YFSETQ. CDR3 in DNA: TGCGCCAGCAGCTTGCAGAACAATGAGCAGTTCTTC. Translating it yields CASSLQNNEQFF.

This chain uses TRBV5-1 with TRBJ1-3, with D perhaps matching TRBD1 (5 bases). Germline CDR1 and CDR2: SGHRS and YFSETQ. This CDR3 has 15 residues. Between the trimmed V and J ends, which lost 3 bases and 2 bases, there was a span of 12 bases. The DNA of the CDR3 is TGCGCCAGCAGCTCCCAGGGTCAGGCTGGAAACACCATATATTTT. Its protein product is CASSSQGQAGNTIYF.

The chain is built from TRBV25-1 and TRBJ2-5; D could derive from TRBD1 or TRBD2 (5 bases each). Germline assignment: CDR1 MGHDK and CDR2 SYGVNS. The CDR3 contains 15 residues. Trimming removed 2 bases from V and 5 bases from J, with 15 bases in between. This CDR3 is CASSEVTFGAETQYF. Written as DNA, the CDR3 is TGTGCCAGCAGTGAAGTCACTTTCGGGGCGGAGACCCAGTACTTC.

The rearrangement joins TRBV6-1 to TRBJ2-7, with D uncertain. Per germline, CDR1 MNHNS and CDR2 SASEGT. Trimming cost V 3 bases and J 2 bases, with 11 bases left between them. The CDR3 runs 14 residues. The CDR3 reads CASSEGMGPYEQYF. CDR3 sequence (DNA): TGTGCCAGCAGTGAGGGAATGGGCCCCTACGAGCAGTACTTC.

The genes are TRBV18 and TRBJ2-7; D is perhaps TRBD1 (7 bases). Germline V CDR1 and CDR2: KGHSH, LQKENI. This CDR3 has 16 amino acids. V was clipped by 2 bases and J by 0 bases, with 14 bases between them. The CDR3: CASSPGGGSSSYEQYF. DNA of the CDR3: TGTGCCAGCTCACCAGGAGGGGGCTCCTCCTCCTACGAGCAGTACTTC. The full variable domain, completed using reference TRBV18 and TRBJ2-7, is NAGVMQNPRHLVRRRGQEARLRCSPMKGHSHVYWYRQLPEEGLKFMVYLQKENIIDESGMPKERFSAEFPKEGPSILRIQQVVRGDSAAYFCASSPGGGSSSYEQYFGPGTRLTVT.

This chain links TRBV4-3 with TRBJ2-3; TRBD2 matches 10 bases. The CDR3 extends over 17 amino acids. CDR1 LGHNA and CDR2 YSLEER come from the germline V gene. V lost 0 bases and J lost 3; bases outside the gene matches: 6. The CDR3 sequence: CASSQERGLAITDTQYF. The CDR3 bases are TGCGCCAGCAGCCAAGAACGGGGACTAGCGATTACAGATACGCAGTATTTT.

This chain's CDR3 is CASSSVGGTLGETQYF. CDR3 in DNA: TGTGCCAGCAGCTCCGTGGGGGGGACGCTGGGAGAGACCCAGTACTTC. The rearrangement joins TRBV5-6 to TRBJ2-5; TRBD2 aligns across 7 bases. Trimming removed 3 bases from V and 4 bases from J; junction bases left unmatched: 12. The CDR3 sequence is 16 residues long. Per the germline V gene, CDR1 is SGHDT and CDR2 is YYEEEE.

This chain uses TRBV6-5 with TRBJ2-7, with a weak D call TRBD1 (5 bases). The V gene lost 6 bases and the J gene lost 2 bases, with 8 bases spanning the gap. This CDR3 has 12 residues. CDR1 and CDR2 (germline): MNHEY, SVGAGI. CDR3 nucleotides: TGTGCCAGCAGGACAGTCACCTACGAGCAGTACTTC. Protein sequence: CASRTVTYEQYF.

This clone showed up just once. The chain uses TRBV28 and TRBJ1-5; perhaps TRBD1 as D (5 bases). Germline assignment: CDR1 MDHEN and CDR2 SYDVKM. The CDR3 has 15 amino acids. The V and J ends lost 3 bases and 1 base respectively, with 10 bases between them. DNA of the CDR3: TGTGCCAGCAGTTTCGCAGGGCGGAGCAATCAGCCCCAGCATTTT. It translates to CASSFAGRSNQPQHF.

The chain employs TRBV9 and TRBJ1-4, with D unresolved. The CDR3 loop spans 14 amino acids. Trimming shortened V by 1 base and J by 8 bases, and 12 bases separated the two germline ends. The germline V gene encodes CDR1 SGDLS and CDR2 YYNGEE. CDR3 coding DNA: TGTGCCAGCAGCGTAACACCGGTGGCCGAAAAACTGTTTTTT. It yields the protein CASSVTPVAEKLFF.

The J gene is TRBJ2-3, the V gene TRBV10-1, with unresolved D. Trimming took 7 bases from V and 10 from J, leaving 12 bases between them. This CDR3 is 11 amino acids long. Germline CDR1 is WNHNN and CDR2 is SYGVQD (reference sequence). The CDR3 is CASKGRVAQYF. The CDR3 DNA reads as TGCGCCAGCAAAGGTAGGGTAGCGCAGTATTTT.

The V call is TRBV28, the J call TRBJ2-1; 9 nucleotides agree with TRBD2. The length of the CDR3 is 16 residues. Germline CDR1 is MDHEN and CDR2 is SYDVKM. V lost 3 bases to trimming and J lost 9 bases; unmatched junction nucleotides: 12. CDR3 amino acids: CASSFALAGTIGEQFF. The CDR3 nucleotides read TGTGCCAGCAGTTTCGCCCTAGCGGGAACTATTGGTGAGCAGTTCTTC. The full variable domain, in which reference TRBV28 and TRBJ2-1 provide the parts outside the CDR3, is DVKVTQSSRYLVKRTGEKVFLECVQDMDHENMFWYRQDPGLGLRLIYFSYDVKMKEKGDIPEGYSVSREKKERFSLILESASTNQTSMYLCASSFALAGTIGEQFFGPGTRLTVL.

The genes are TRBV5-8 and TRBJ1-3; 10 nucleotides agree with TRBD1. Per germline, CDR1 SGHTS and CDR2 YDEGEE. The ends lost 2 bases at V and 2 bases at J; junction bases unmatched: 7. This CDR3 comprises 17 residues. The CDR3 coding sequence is TGTGCCAGCAGCTTTCGACAGGGGGCCCAACCTGGAAACACCATATATTTT. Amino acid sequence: CASSFRQGAQPGNTIYF.